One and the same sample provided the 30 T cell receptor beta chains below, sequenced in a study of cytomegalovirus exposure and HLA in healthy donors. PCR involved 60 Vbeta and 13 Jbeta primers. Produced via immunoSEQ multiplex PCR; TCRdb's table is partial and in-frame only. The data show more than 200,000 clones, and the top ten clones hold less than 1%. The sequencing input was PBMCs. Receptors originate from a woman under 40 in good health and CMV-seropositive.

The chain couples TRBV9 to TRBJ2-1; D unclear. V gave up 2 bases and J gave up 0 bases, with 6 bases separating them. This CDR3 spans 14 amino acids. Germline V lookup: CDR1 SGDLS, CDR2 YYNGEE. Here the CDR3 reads CASSVSSSYNEQFF. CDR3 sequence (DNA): TGTGCCAGCAGCGTGTCCAGCTCCTACAATGAGCAGTTCTTC.

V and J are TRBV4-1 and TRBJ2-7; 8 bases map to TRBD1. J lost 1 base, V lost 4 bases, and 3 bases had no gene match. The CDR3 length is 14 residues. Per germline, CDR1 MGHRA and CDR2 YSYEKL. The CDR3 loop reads CASSRRDRSYEQYF. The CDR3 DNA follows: TGCGCCAGCAGCCGGCGGGACAGGTCCTACGAGCAGTACTTC.

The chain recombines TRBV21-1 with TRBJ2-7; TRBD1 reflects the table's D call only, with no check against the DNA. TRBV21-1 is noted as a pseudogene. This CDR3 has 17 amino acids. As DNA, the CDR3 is TGTGCCAGCAGCATCCCTCGGGCGACAGGACCCCCCTTGGAGCAGTACTTC. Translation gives CASSIPRATGPPLEQYF.

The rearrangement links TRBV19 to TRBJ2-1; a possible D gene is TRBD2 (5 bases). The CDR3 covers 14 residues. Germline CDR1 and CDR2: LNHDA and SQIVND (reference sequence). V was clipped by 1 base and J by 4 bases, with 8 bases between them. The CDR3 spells CASSIAPGYNEQFF. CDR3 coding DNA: TGTGCCAGTAGTATAGCCCCGGGGTACAATGAGCAGTTCTTC.

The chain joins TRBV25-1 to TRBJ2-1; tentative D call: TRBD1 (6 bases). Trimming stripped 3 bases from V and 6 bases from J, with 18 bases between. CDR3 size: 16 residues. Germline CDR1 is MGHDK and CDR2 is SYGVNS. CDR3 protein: CASSDFPGANRNEQFF. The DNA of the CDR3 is TGTGCCAGCAGTGATTTCCCAGGGGCTAACCGCAATGAGCAGTTCTTC.

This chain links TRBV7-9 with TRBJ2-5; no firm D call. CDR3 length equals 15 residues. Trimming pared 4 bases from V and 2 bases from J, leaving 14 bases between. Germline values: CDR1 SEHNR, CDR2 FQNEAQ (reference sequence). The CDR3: CASSSANGLQETQYF. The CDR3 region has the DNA TGTGCCAGCAGCTCCGCCAACGGTTTACAAGAGACCCAGTACTTC.

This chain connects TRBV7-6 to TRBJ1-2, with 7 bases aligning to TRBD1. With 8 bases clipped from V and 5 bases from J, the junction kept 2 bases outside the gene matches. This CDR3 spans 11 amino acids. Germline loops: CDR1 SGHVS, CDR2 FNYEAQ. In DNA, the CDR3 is TGTGCCAGCGGGGACAGTTATGGCTACACCTTC. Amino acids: CASGDSYGYTF.

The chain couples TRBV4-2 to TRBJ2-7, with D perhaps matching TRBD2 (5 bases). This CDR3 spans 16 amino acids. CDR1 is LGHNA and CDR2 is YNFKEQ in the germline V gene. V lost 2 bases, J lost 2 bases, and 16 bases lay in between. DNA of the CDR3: TGTGCCAGCAGCCAATGGGAGACTACCACTACCTACGAGCAGTACTTC. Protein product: CASSQWETTTTYEQYF.

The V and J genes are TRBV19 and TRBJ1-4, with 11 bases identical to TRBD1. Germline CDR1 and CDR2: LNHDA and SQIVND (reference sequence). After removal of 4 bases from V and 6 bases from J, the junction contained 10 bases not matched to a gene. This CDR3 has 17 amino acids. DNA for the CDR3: TGTGCCAGTAGTACTCTCCCTCCGGGACAGGGGGATGAAAAACTGTTTTTT. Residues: CASSTLPPGQGDEKLFF.

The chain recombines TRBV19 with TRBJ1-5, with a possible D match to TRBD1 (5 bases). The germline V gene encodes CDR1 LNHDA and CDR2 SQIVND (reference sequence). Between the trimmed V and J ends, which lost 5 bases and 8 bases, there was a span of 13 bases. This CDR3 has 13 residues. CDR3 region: CASSWDGGKPQHF. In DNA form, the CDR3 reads TGTGCCAGTAGTTGGGACGGGGGTAAGCCCCAGCATTTT. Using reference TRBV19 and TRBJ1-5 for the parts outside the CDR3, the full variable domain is DGGITQSPKYLFRKEGQNVTLSCEQNLNHDAMYWYRQDPGQGLRLIYYSQIVNDFQKGDIAEGYSVSREKKESFPLTVTSAQKNPTAFYLCASSWDGGKPQHFGDGTRLSIL.

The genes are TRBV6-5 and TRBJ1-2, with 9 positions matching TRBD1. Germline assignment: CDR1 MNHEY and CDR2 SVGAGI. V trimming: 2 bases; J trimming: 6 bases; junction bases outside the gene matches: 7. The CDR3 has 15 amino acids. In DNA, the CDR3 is TGTGCCAGCAGTTACGCAGGACAGGGGAGGGATGGCTACACCTTC. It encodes CASSYAGQGRDGYTF.

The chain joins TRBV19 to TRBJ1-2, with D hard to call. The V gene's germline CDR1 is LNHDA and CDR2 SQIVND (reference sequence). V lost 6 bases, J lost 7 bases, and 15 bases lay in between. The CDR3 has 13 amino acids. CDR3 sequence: CASRVGSSSGYTF. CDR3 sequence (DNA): TGTGCCAGTAGAGTCGGCAGCTCTAGTGGCTACACCTTC.

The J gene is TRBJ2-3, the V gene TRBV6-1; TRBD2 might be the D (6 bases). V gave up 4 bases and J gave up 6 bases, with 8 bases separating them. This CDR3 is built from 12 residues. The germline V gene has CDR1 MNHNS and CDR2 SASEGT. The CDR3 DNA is TGTGCCAGCAGTGTTCGGGGGGATACGCAGTATTTT. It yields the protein CASSVRGDTQYF.

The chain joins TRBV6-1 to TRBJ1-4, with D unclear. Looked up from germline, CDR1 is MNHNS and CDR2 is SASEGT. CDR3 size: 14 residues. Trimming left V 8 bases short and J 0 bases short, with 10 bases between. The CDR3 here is CASFFTPTNEKLFF. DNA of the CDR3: TGTGCCAGCTTTTTTACTCCAACTAATGAAAAACTGTTTTTT.

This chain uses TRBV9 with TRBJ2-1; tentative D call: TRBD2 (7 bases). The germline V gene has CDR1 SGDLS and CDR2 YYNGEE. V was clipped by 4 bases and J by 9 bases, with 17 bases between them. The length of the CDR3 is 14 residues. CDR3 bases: TGTGCCAGCAGCCCCCGGGGAGGGGGTATTGAGCAGTTCTTC. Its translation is CASSPRGGGIEQFF.

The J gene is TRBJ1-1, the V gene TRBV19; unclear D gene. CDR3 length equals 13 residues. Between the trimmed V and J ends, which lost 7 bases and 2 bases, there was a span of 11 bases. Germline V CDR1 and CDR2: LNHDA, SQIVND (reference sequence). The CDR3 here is CASTSDLNTEAFF. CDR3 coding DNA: TGTGCCAGTACCTCGGACTTAAACACTGAAGCTTTCTTT.

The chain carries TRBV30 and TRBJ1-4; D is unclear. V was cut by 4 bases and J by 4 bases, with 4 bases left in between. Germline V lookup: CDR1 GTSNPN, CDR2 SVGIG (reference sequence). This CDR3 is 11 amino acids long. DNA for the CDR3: TGTGCCTGGACCGGTAATGAAAAACTGTTTTTT. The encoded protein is CAWTGNEKLFF. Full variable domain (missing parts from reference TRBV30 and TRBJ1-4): SQTIHQWPATLVQPVGSPLSLECTVEGTSNPNLYWYRQAAGRGLQLLFYSVGIGQISSEVPQNLSASRPQDRQFILSSKKLLLSDSGFYLCAWTGNEKLFFGSGTQLSVL.

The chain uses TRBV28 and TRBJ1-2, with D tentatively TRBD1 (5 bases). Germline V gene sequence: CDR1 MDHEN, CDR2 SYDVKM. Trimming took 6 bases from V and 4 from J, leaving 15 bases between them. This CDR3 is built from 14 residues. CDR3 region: CASRGQEGIYGYTF. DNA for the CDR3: TGTGCCAGCAGGGGGCAGGAGGGGATCTATGGCTACACCTTC.

The CDR3 sequence: CASSILSGQGGEQYF. The CDR3 bases are TGCGCCAGCAGCATCCTCTCGGGACAGGGGGGCGAGCAGTACTTC. The J gene is TRBJ2-7, the V gene TRBV5-1; 11 bases map to TRBD1. Germline V gene data show CDR1 as SGHRS and CDR2 as YFSETQ. Losses at the gene ends were 4 bases for V and 6 bases for J; bases not matched to a gene: 9. CDR3 length: 15 residues.

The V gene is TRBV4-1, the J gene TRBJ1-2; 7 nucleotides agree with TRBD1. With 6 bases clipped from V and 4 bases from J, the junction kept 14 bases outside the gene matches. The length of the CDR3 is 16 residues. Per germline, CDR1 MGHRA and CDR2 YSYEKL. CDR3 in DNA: TGCGCCAGCAGGGATTCAGGGGGGAGGCGCGGCTATGGCTACACCTTC. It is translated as CASRDSGGRRGYGYTF.

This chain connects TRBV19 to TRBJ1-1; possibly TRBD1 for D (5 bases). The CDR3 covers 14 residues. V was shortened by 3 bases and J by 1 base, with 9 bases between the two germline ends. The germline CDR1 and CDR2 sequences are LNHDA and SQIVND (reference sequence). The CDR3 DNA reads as TGTGCCAGTAGTATGACAGTCAAGAACACTGAAGCTTTCTTT. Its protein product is CASSMTVKNTEAFF.

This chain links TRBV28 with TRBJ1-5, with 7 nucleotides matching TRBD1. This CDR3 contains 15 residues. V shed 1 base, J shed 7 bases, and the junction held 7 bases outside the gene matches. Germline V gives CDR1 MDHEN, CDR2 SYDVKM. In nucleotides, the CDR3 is TGTGCCAGCAGTTTATCCCCAGGACAGGACCAGCCCCAGCATTTT. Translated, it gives CASSLSPGQDQPQHF.

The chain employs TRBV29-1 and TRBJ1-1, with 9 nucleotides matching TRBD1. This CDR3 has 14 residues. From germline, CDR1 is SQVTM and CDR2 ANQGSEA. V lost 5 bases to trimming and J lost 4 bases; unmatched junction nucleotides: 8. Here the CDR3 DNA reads TGCAGCGTTACTCGGACAGGGGCTGGCACTGAAGCTTTCTTT. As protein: CSVTRTGAGTEAFF.

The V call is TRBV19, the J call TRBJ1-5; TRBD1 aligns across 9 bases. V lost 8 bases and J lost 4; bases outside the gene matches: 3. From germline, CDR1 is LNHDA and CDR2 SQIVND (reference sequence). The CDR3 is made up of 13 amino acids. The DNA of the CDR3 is TGTGCCAGTGGGGGACAGGGAAATCAGCCCCAGCATTTT. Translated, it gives CASGGQGNQPQHF.

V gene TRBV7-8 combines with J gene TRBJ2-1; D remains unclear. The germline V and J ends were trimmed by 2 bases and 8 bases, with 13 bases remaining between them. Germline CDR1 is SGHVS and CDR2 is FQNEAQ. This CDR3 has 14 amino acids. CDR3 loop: CASSLSNNFDEQFF. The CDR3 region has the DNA TGTGCCAGCAGCTTATCAAACAATTTCGATGAGCAGTTCTTC.

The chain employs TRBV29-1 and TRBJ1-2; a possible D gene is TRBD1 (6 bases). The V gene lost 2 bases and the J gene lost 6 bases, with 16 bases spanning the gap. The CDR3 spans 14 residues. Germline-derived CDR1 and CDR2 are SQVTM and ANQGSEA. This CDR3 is CSVEQWGGANGYTF. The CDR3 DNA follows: TGCAGCGTTGAACAATGGGGGGGCGCCAATGGCTACACCTTC.

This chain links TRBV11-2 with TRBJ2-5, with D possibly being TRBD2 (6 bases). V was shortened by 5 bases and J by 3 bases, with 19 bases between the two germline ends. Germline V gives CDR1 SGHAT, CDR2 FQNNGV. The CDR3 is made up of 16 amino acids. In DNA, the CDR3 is TGTGCCAGCAGCCCTGGACTATCCGGGGGAGAAGAGACCCAGTACTTC. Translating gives CASSPGLSGGEETQYF.

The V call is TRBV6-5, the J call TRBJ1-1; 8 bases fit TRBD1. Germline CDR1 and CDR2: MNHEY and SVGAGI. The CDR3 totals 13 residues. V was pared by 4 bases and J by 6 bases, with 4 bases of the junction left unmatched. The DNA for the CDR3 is TGTGCCAGCAGTTGGACAGGGAGGGCTGAAGCTTTCTTT. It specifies CASSWTGRAEAFF.

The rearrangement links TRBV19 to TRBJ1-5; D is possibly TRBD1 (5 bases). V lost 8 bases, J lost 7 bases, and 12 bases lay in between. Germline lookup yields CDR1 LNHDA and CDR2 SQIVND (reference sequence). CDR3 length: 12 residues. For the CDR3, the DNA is TGTGCCAGTTGCAGGGTTCGGCAGCCCCAGCATTTT. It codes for CASCRVRQPQHF. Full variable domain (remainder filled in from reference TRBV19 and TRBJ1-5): DGGITQSPKYLFRKEGQNVTLSCEQNLNHDAMYWYRQDPGQGLRLIYYSQIVNDFQKGDIAEGYSVSREKKESFPLTVTSAQKNPTAFYLCASCRVRQPQHFGDGTRLSIL.

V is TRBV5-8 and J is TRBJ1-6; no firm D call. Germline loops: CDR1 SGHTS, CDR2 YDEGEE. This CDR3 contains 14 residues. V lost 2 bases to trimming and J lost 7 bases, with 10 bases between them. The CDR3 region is CASSFSTENSPLHF. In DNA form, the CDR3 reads TGTGCCAGCAGCTTCTCTACAGAGAATTCACCCCTCCACTTT.